A single sample is the source of the 21 T cell receptor beta chains below, sequenced in a study of neurological immune-mediated disorders. TCRdb re-derived calls from the 5' RACE reads in MiXCR, one entry per CDR3 protein. The sample holds 75,000 to 90,000 distinct CDR3 sequences; 10% are singletons and the top ten take around 1.8%. Specimen: PBMCs. The source of these receptors is a man in his forties in good health.

This clonotype has ten or more counts. The chain uses TRBV5-1 and TRBJ2-1, with 10 nucleotides matching TRBD1. The CDR3 spans 16 residues. Per the germline V gene, CDR1 is SGHRS and CDR2 is YFSETQ. The V segment lost 7 bases and the J segment 7 bases; nucleotides outside the gene matches: 14. In DNA form, the CDR3 reads TGCGCCAGCTCCTGGGTGGGACAGGGGAAGGTTAATGAGCAGTTCTTC. Its translation is CASSWVGQGKVNEQFF. Complete variable domain (other parts from reference TRBV5-1 and TRBJ2-1): KAGVTQTPRYLIKTRGQQVTLSCSPISGHRSVSWYQQTPGQGLQFLFEYFSETQRNKGNFPGRFSGRQFSNSRSEMNVSTLELGDSALYLCASSWVGQGKVNEQFFGPGTRLTVL.

The chain employs TRBV9 and TRBJ2-5; the match to TRBD1 covers 9 bases. Per germline, CDR1 SGDLS and CDR2 YYNGEE. CDR3 size: 15 residues. The trim removed 3 bases at V and 11 bases at J, leaving 14 bases unmatched. CDR3 in amino acids: CASSDTGTGNGAQYF. CDR3 nucleotide sequence: TGTGCCAGCAGCGACACCGGGACAGGGAATGGGGCTCAGTACTTC. The whole variable domain, filled in from reference TRBV9 and TRBJ2-5, reads DSGVTQTPKHLITATGQRVTLRCSPRSGDLSVYWYQQSLDQGLQFLIQYYNGEERAKGNILERFSAQQFPDLHSELNLSSLELGDSALYFCASSDTGTGNGAQYFGPGTRLLVL.

This clonotype was picked up many times. The rearrangement uses TRBV5-1 and TRBJ2-7; D is perhaps TRBD1 or TRBD2 (5 bases each). Germline V gene data show CDR1 as SGHRS and CDR2 as YFSETQ. Trimming took 0 bases from V and 1 from J, leaving 8 bases between them. This CDR3 comprises 14 residues. The DNA of the CDR3 is TGCGCCAGCAGCTTGGCGGGGCAGTCCTACGAGCAGTACTTC. Its translation is CASSLAGQSYEQYF.

CDR3 coding DNA: TGCGCCAGCAGCCCCAGTAACCCGGAGACCCAGTACTTC. As protein: CASSPSNPETQYF. The V call is TRBV5-1, the J call TRBJ2-5; D is unresolved. Deletions cut 4 bases from V and 5 bases from J, with 12 bases between. Germline V gene lookup returns CDR1 SGHRS and CDR2 YFSETQ. The CDR3 sequence is 13 residues long.

In its sample, this clonotype was seen many times. The V call is TRBV6-4, the J call TRBJ2-2, with D perhaps TRBD2 (6 bases). CDR1 and CDR2 from the germline V gene are MRHNA and SNTAGT. CDR3 size: 14 residues. V lost 8 bases, J lost 0 bases, and 10 bases lay in between. CDR3 region: CASGVAANTGELFF. CDR3 sequence (DNA): TGTGCCAGCGGGGTAGCGGCGAACACCGGGGAGCTGTTTTTT.

Of note for this clonotype: This may come from a read error, since a much larger clone is one base off. The chain uses TRBV20-1 and TRBJ1-1; D gene unclear. Germline V gene sequence: CDR1 DFQATT, CDR2 SNEGSKA (reference sequence). The CDR3 has 15 residues. CDR3 sequence (DNA): TGCAGTGCTAGAGATATTTTACAGCGGAACACTGAAGCTATCTTT. Translating gives CSARDILQRNTEAIF.

This clonotype was detected many times. The rearrangement uses TRBV20-1 and TRBJ1-5, with a weak D call TRBD1 (5 bases). There are 12 residues in the CDR3. The V gene lost 3 bases and the J gene lost 4 bases, with 7 bases spanning the gap. Germline V CDR1 and CDR2: DFQATT, SNEGSKA (reference sequence). CDR3 DNA sequence: TGCAGTGCTAGTAGGGGAAATCAGCCCCAGCATTTT. Translating gives CSASRGNQPQHF.

This clonotype showed up many times. The chain employs TRBV7-9 and TRBJ1-1; D unclear. The CDR3 has 15 amino acids. The germline V and J ends were trimmed by 4 bases and 1 base, with 13 bases remaining between them. Germline V lookup: CDR1 SEHNR, CDR2 FQNEAQ (reference sequence). The chain's CDR3 is CASSSTWEPNTEAFF. The DNA for the CDR3 is TGTGCCAGCAGCTCTACTTGGGAACCGAACACTGAAGCTTTCTTT. Based on the CDR3 plus reference TRBV7-9 and TRBJ1-1, the full variable domain is DTGVSQNPRHKITKRGQNVTFRCDPISEHNRLYWYRQTLGQGPEFLTYFQNEAQLEKSRLLSDRFSAERPKGSFSTLEIQRTEQGDSAMYLCASSSTWEPNTEAFFGQGTRLTVV.

This clonotype was observed a few times. V usage is TRBV20-1 and J usage is TRBJ2-7; 10 bases fit TRBD2. Per germline, CDR1 DFQATT and CDR2 SNEGSKA (reference sequence). V was clipped by 6 bases and J by 1 base; unmatched bases: 3. The length of the CDR3 is 13 residues. Written as DNA, the CDR3 is TGCAGTGCCAGGACTAGCGGATCCTACGAGCAGTACTTC. It is translated as CSARTSGSYEQYF.

This clonotype was observed a few times. Germline is not matched at one junction end, which may reflect a read error. The rearrangement joins TRBV5-1 to TRBJ2-1; TRBD1 matches 7 bases. The CDR3 extends over 13 amino acids. CDR1 is SGHRS, CDR2 YFSETQ, per germline. CDR3 sequence reads: CASRGSGYNEKFF. CDR3 bases: TGTGCCAGCAGGGGGAGCGGTTACAATGAGAAGTTCTTC.

In its sample, this clonotype ranks as medium-sized. The V call is TRBV7-2, the J call TRBJ2-5; D remains unclear. The CDR3 has 13 residues. V was clipped by 2 bases and J by 4 bases, with 8 bases between them. CDR1 is SGHTA, CDR2 FQGNSA, per germline. This CDR3 is CASSLSLGETQYF. The DNA for the CDR3 is TGTGCCAGCAGCTTATCTCTAGGAGAGACCCAGTACTTC.

This clonotype was observed many times. As DNA, the CDR3 is TGTGCCAGCAGTTCAGGGGAGGGATTCTCCTACGAGCAGTACTTC. Translated: CASSSGEGFSYEQYF. This sequence joins TRBV28 and TRBJ2-7; possibly TRBD2 for D (7 bases). This CDR3 region has 15 residues. The V end lost 4 bases, the J end lost 0 bases, and 13 bases lay between the germline ends. CDR1 and CDR2 from the germline V gene are MDHEN and SYDVKM.

This clonotype was observed a handful of times. The chain combines TRBV5-4 with TRBJ2-1; no clear D gene. The CDR3 runs 12 residues. The germline V gene encodes CDR1 SGHNT and CDR2 YYREEE (reference sequence). V was clipped by 3 bases and J by 10 bases, with 11 bases between them. CDR3 coding DNA: TGTGCCAGCAGCTCTCGAGCGAGGGAGCAGTTCTTC. It is translated as CASSSRAREQFF.

This clonotype was recorded at least ten times. The CDR3 sequence is CASSQVGTTGYNEQFF. CDR3 sequence (DNA): TGTGCCAGCAGCCAAGTCGGGACAACCGGCTACAATGAGCAGTTCTTC. V gene TRBV3-1 combines with J gene TRBJ2-1, with D tentatively TRBD1 (6 bases). V was pared by 1 base and J by 3 bases, with 13 bases between. The CDR3 runs 16 residues. Germline V gene sequence: CDR1 LGHDT, CDR2 YNNKEL (reference sequence).

Regarding this clonotype: This may come from a read error, since a much larger clone is one base off. The rearrangement links TRBV6-2 or TRBV6-3 to TRBJ1-2; 8 positions match TRBD1. This CDR3 spans 14 amino acids. CDR1 and CDR2 (germline): MNHEY, SVGEGT. The CDR3, as DNA: TGTGCCAGCAGTCGGACAGGGCCTAACTATGGCAACACCTTC. Its translation is CASSRTGPNYGNTF.

The table lists this clonotype with many counts. The chain uses TRBV20-1 and TRBJ2-7, with D possibly being TRBD2 (7 bases). This CDR3 has 12 residues. CDR1 and CDR2 (germline): DFQATT, SNEGSKA (reference sequence). V dropped 4 bases and J dropped 5 bases, with 12 bases sitting between them. For the CDR3, the DNA is TGCAGTGCTAAAGGGGGGGCTCACGAGCAGTACTTC. As protein: CSAKGGAHEQYF.

This clonotype was recorded many times. The chain combines TRBV11-1 with TRBJ1-1; no firm D call. Germline CDR1 SGHAT, CDR2 FQDESV (reference sequence). CDR3 size: 14 residues. V lost 4 bases and J 6 bases, leaving 15 bases between the germline ends. The CDR3 loop is CASSYRKWVSEAFF. The CDR3 DNA sequence: TGTGCCAGCAGCTACCGAAAGTGGGTATCTGAAGCTTTCTTT.

At least ten counts were recorded for this clonotype. The chain couples TRBV7-2 to TRBJ2-1; 7 bases line up with TRBD2. This CDR3 contains 15 residues. V lost 1 base, J lost 5 bases, and 5 bases stayed unmatched. Germline values: CDR1 SGHTA, CDR2 FQGNSA. The CDR3 sequence: CASSLGGTNNNEQFF. The CDR3 nucleotides read TGTGCCAGCAGCTTAGGTGGGACTAACAACAATGAGCAGTTCTTC.

This clonotype came up many times. The chain combines TRBV6-5 with TRBJ2-2; no clear D gene. This CDR3 contains 12 residues. V was clipped by 0 bases and J by 7 bases, with 3 bases between them. Germline-derived CDR1 and CDR2 are MNHEY and SVGAGI. The CDR3 reads CASSYSNGELFF. The CDR3 nucleotides are TGTGCCAGCAGTTACTCGAACGGGGAGCTGTTTTTT.

Points on this clonotype: A clone one base away is much larger, so this may be a read error. The chain carries TRBV5-6 and TRBJ2-1; the D gene is possibly TRBD1 (5 bases). Per the germline V gene, CDR1 is SGHDT and CDR2 is YYEEEE. CDR3 length: 16 residues. With 4 bases removed from V and 0 bases from J, the gap between germline ends came to 14 bases. CDR3 protein: CASSIIARASYNEQFF. The CDR3 DNA reads as TGTGCCAGCAGCATCATTGCCAGGGCCTCCTACAATGAGCAGTTCTTC.

A few counts support this clonotype. The genes are TRBV7-3 and TRBJ2-1; a possible D gene is TRBD2 (7 bases). This CDR3 contains 14 residues. CDR1 and CDR2 from the germline V gene are SGHTA and FQGTGA. The V end lost 6 bases, the J end lost 5 bases, and 14 bases lay between the germline ends. The CDR3 region is CASSLGGPNNEQFF. The CDR3 DNA follows: TGTGCCAGCAGTCTGGGGGGGCCCAACAATGAGCAGTTCTTC.